Below are 29 T cell receptor beta chains sequenced from a single sample in a study of blood T cell repertoires in COVID-19. Sequencing was performed with immunoSEQ multiplex PCR; in TCRdb, only in-frame clones are kept and a portion is missing. The table includes about 57,000 clones, roughly nine tenths detected once. The source material was peripheral blood. These receptors came from an elderly woman with COVID-19, enrolled during active disease.

The rearrangement uses TRBV18 and TRBJ2-1; D is ambiguous. V lost 0 bases, J lost 14 bases, and 11 bases lay in between. The CDR3 extends over 12 amino acids. CDR1 and CDR2 from the germline V gene are KGHSH and LQKENI. CDR3 amino acids: CASSPPRASEFF. As DNA, the CDR3 is TGTGCCAGCTCACCACCGCGAGCCTCGGAGTTCTTC.

The CDR3, as DNA: TGTGCCAGCAGTAACACAGATTATAATTCACCCCTCCACTTT. This translates into CASSNTDYNSPLHF. The V call is TRBV6-5, the J call TRBJ1-6; D not certain. V lost 5 bases, J lost 4 bases, and 9 bases lay in between. This CDR3 region has 14 residues. Germline V gene sequence: CDR1 MNHEY, CDR2 SVGAGI.

The CDR3 reads CASSPSTLSSYEQYF. As DNA, the CDR3 is TGTGCCAGCTCACCCTCGACTCTTAGCTCCTACGAGCAGTACTTC. V gene TRBV18 combines with J gene TRBJ2-7; D remains unclear. V lost 3 bases and J 0 bases, leaving 12 bases between the germline ends. From germline, CDR1 is KGHSH and CDR2 LQKENI. The CDR3 is 15 amino acids.

This chain connects TRBV6-5 to TRBJ1-1; D is possibly TRBD1 (6 bases). CDR3 size: 14 residues. Germline CDR1 MNHEY, CDR2 SVGAGI. With 5 bases removed from V and 1 base from J, the gap between germline ends came to 11 bases. Here the CDR3 reads CASSPTGRNTEAFF. In DNA form, the CDR3 reads TGTGCCAGCAGTCCTACAGGGAGGAACACTGAAGCTTTCTTT.

The rearrangement uses TRBV6-5 and TRBJ2-2; TRBD2 agrees at 8 bases. The ends lost 2 bases at V and 5 bases at J; junction bases unmatched: 7. The germline gives CDR1 MNHEY, CDR2 SVGAGI. The CDR3 has 16 residues. CDR3 protein: CASSYLRGGRTGELFF. The CDR3, as DNA: TGTGCCAGCAGTTACCTTCGGGGGGGCCGGACCGGGGAGCTGTTTTTT.

This chain links TRBV3-1 (or the pseudogene TRBV3-2) with TRBJ2-1; 7 positions agree with TRBD2. Unmatched junction bases numbered 7, after V lost 4 bases and J lost 7 bases. Germline V gene data show CDR1 as LGHDT and CDR2 as YNNKEL (reference sequence). The CDR3 has 14 amino acids. The CDR3 sequence: CASSRGGVVNEQFF. The CDR3 DNA reads TGTGCCAGCAGCCGGGGGGGGGTTGTGAATGAGCAGTTCTTC.

In its sample, this clone was seen once. Other DNA variants within this sample encode the same CDR3. The chain recombines TRBV5-1 with TRBJ1-5, with a weak D call TRBD1 (5 bases). V lost 2 bases to trimming and J lost 2 bases, with 8 bases between them. The CDR3 extends over 14 amino acids. CDR1 and CDR2 (germline): SGHRS, YFSETQ. CDR3 residues: CASSLEGGNQPQHF. CDR3 coding DNA: TGCGCCAGCAGCTTAGAAGGGGGCAATCAGCCCCAGCATTTT.

This clone was observed once. The rearrangement uses TRBV6-5 and TRBJ1-4; weak D call: TRBD1 (5 bases). The V end lost 9 bases, the J end lost 3 bases, and 11 bases lay between the germline ends. Germline CDR1 is MNHEY and CDR2 is SVGAGI. The CDR3 length is 13 residues. CDR3 loop: CASREGPNEKLFF. The DNA of the CDR3 is TGTGCCAGTAGGGAGGGACCTAATGAAAAACTGTTTTTT.

J is TRBJ2-7 and V is TRBV7-2, with 7 nucleotides matching TRBD2. Germline V lookup: CDR1 SGHTA, CDR2 FQGNSA. This CDR3 has 13 amino acids. V was clipped by 2 bases and J by 4 bases; unmatched bases: 2. CDR3 DNA sequence: TGTGCCAGCAGCTTATCCGGGGGGTACGAGCAGTACTTC. Protein: CASSLSGGYEQYF.

V and J are TRBV7-8 and TRBJ2-3; a possible D gene is TRBD2 (6 bases). Deletions cut 5 bases from V and 2 bases from J, with 17 bases between. The germline CDR1 and CDR2 sequences are SGHVS and FQNEAQ. This CDR3 region has 16 residues. CDR3 coding DNA: TGTGCCAGCAGCCCGCGCCATAGCGGAAACACAGATACGCAGTATTTT. Its protein is CASSPRHSGNTDTQYF.

V usage is TRBV30 and J usage is TRBJ2-5; D is possibly TRBD2 (7 bases). Germline CDR1 is GTSNPN and CDR2 is SVGIG (reference sequence). Trimming shortened V by 3 bases and J by 1 base, and 12 bases separated the two germline ends. This CDR3 region has 14 residues. CDR3 sequence: CAWRIRGGQETQYF. CDR3 DNA: TGTGCCTGGAGAATAAGGGGGGGCCAAGAGACCCAGTACTTC.

The chain carries TRBV7-7 and TRBJ2-5; TRBD2 aligns across 14 bases. CDR1 SSHAT and CDR2 FNYEAQ come from the germline V gene (reference sequence). The CDR3 is 16 residues long. V lost 1 base, J lost 9 bases, and 7 bases stayed unmatched. In nucleotides, the CDR3 is TGTGCCAGCAGCTTAGGACTAGCGGGGGGGCTCGGGGCCCAGTACTTC. This translates into CASSLGLAGGLGAQYF.

The J gene is TRBJ2-7, the V gene TRBV18; D is unclear. The germline gives CDR1 KGHSH, CDR2 LQKENI. The CDR3 loop spans 13 amino acids. Between the trimmed V and J ends, which lost 10 bases and 5 bases, there was a span of 18 bases. The CDR3: CATTPGVKDEQYF. In nucleotides, the CDR3 is TGTGCCACCACGCCCGGAGTTAAGGACGAGCAGTACTTC. Based on the CDR3 plus reference TRBV18 and TRBJ2-7, the full variable domain is NAGVMQNPRHLVRRRGQEARLRCSPMKGHSHVYWYRQLPEEGLKFMVYLQKENIIDESGMPKERFSAEFPKEGPSILRIQQVVRGDSAAYFCATTPGVKDEQYFGPGTRLTVT.

This sequence joins TRBV5-1 and TRBJ2-3; 10 nucleotides agree with TRBD1. J was trimmed by 7 bases and V by 4 bases; bases with no gene match: 9. Germline V lookup: CDR1 SGHRS, CDR2 YFSETQ. This CDR3 region has 15 residues. The CDR3 protein is CASSLVPGQGNTQYF. CDR3 nucleotides: TGCGCCAGCAGCCTGGTCCCGGGACAGGGGAATACGCAGTATTTT.

This rearrangement joins TRBV30 to TRBJ2-1; TRBD1 might be the D (5 bases). CDR1 is GTSNPN and CDR2 is SVGIG in the germline V gene (reference sequence). V lost 0 bases and J lost 5, with 11 bases in between. The CDR3 length is 14 residues. The CDR3 DNA reads TGTGCCTGGAGTGTATGGGGCAGGGACAATGAGCAGTTCTTC. Its protein product is CAWSVWGRDNEQFF.

The gene calls are TRBV21-1 and TRBJ2-7; no DNA check was done on the table's D call, TRBD1. TRBV21-1 is noted as a pseudogene. The CDR3 has 13 residues. Here the CDR3 reads CASSRDTSYEQYF. The CDR3 DNA reads as TGTGCCAGCAGCAGGGACACCTCCTACGAGCAGTACTTC.

This rearrangement joins TRBV6-5 to TRBJ2-4; 7 bases agree with TRBD1. Unmatched junction bases numbered 5, after V lost 1 base and J lost 5 bases. Germline V gene sequence: CDR1 MNHEY, CDR2 SVGAGI. CDR3 size: 15 residues. CDR3: CASSYFQGDQNIQYF. DNA of the CDR3: TGTGCCAGCAGTTACTTCCAGGGGGATCAAAACATTCAGTACTTC.

The V call is TRBV4-2, the J call TRBJ2-3; TRBD2 aligns across 15 bases. Germline CDR1 is LGHNA and CDR2 is YNFKEQ. V dropped 0 bases and J dropped 4; count of bases not matched to a gene: 11. The CDR3 runs 20 residues. This chain's CDR3 is CASSQEFSGLAGGRPDTQYF. The CDR3 DNA reads TGTGCCAGCAGCCAAGAGTTCTCGGGACTAGCGGGGGGCAGGCCAGATACGCAGTATTTT.

J is TRBJ1-2 and V is TRBV5-1; TRBD1 agrees at 9 bases. V shed 3 bases, J shed 7 bases, and the junction held 10 bases outside the gene matches. The V gene's germline CDR1 is SGHRS and CDR2 YFSETQ. This CDR3 is 15 amino acids long. The CDR3 region has the DNA TGCGCCAGCAGCTCGGGACAGGGCCTCTCGGGTGGCTACACCTTC. Encoded protein: CASSSGQGLSGGYTF. The entire variable domain, with the rest obtained from reference TRBV5-1 and TRBJ1-2, is as follows: KAGVTQTPRYLIKTRGQQVTLSCSPISGHRSVSWYQQTPGQGLQFLFEYFSETQRNKGNFPGRFSGRQFSNSRSEMNVSTLELGDSALYLCASSSGQGLSGGYTFGSGTRLTVV.

V usage is TRBV7-9 and J usage is TRBJ2-1, with D maybe TRBD1 (6 bases). The V and J ends lost 5 bases and 7 bases respectively, with 15 bases between them. The CDR3 loop spans 14 amino acids. Germline CDR1 and CDR2: SEHNR and FQNEAQ (reference sequence). CDR3 in amino acids: CASSSGQTLNEQFF. The CDR3 nucleotides read TGTGCCAGCAGCAGCGGACAGACTCTTAATGAGCAGTTCTTC.

This chain uses TRBV3-1 (or the pseudogene TRBV3-2) with TRBJ1-1, with D perhaps matching TRBD1 (5 bases). This CDR3 is built from 12 residues. V was cut by 2 bases and J by 8 bases, with 9 bases left in between. Germline values: CDR1 LGHDT, CDR2 YNNKEL (reference sequence). The chain's CDR3 is CASSQSKGEAFF. CDR3 bases: TGTGCCAGCAGCCAATCCAAGGGGGAAGCTTTCTTT.

V gene TRBV2 combines with J gene TRBJ1-2, with D perhaps TRBD1 (5 bases). The CDR3 loop spans 15 amino acids. Germline CDR1 SNHLY, CDR2 FYNNEI. Deletions cut 4 bases from V and 1 base from J, with 13 bases between. The CDR3 sequence: CASSGQPVNNYGYTF. DNA of the CDR3: TGTGCCAGCAGTGGACAGCCAGTGAATAACTATGGCTACACCTTC.

This sequence joins TRBV30 and TRBJ2-1, with D possibly TRBD1 on 6 matching bases. The V end lost 4 bases, the J end lost 4 bases, and 14 bases lay between the germline ends. CDR1 GTSNPN and CDR2 SVGIG come from the germline V gene (reference sequence). CDR3 size: 14 residues. The CDR3 sequence: CAWKERGGYNEQFF. The CDR3 DNA follows: TGTGCCTGGAAGGAAAGAGGGGGATACAATGAGCAGTTCTTC.

This chain joins TRBV5-1 and TRBJ2-2; D gene unclear. Germline V gives CDR1 SGHRS, CDR2 YFSETQ. V was clipped by 0 bases and J by 0 bases, with 6 bases between them. CDR3 length equals 15 residues. The CDR3 nucleotides are TGCGCCAGCAGCTTGGGACACTCGAACACCGGGGAGCTGTTTTTT. Translation gives CASSLGHSNTGELFF.

This clone turned up a few times. This sequence joins TRBV19 and TRBJ2-7; TRBD1 agrees at 9 bases. Germline V lookup: CDR1 LNHDA, CDR2 SQIVND (reference sequence). Trimming cost V 5 bases and J 5 bases; bases outside gene matches: 10. The CDR3 totals 15 residues. DNA of the CDR3: TGTGCCAGTAGTCCGACCGGGACAGGGATCCACGAGCAGTACTTC. It codes for CASSPTGTGIHEQYF.

V is TRBV11-2 and J is TRBJ1-1; TRBD1 might be the D (6 bases). The CDR3 runs 14 residues. CDR1 and CDR2 from the germline V gene are SGHAT and FQNNGV. V shed 4 bases and J shed 8 bases, with 17 bases lying between them. CDR3 bases: TGTGCCAGCAGCTCTTCGACAGGAAAGACCGAAGCTTTCTTT. It encodes CASSSSTGKTEAFF.

This chain links TRBV27 with TRBJ2-7, with TRBD2 matching 8 bases. The ends lost 5 bases at V and 7 bases at J; junction bases unmatched: 16. Per the germline V gene, CDR1 is MNHEY and CDR2 is SMNVEV (reference sequence). The CDR3 contains 16 residues. This chain's CDR3 is CASSPGSGGGFGEQYF. The DNA of the CDR3 is TGTGCCAGCAGTCCCGGATCTGGCGGGGGGTTTGGTGAGCAGTACTTC.

J is TRBJ1-6 and V is TRBV9; D uncertain. Germline CDR1 and CDR2: SGDLS and YYNGEE. The ends were cut back, 3 bases at V and 2 bases at J, with 12 bases in the middle. The CDR3 is 16 amino acids. The CDR3 is CASSALQSPYNSPLHF. As DNA, the CDR3 is TGTGCCAGCAGCGCGCTACAGAGCCCCTATAATTCACCCCTCCACTTT.

The genes are TRBV24-1 and TRBJ2-3, with a possible D match to TRBD1 (6 bases). CDR3 size: 15 residues. V was clipped by 5 bases and J by 6 bases, with 17 bases between them. Germline loops: CDR1 KGHDR, CDR2 SFDVKD. The CDR3 loop is CATSAGRLQGDTQYF. The CDR3 region has the DNA TGTGCCACCAGTGCCGGGCGGCTCCAGGGGGATACGCAGTATTTT.